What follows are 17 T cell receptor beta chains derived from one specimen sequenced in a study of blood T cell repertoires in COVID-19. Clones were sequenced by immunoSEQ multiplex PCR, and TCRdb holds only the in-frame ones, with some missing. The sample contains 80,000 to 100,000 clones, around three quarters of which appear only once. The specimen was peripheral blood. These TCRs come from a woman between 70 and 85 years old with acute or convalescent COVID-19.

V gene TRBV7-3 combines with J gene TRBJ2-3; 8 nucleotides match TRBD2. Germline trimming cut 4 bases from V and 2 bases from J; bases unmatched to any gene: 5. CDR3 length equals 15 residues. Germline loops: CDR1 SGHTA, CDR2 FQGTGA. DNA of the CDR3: TGTGCCAGCAGCTCCGGACTAGCCTCCACAGATACGCAGTATTTT. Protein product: CASSSGLASTDTQYF.

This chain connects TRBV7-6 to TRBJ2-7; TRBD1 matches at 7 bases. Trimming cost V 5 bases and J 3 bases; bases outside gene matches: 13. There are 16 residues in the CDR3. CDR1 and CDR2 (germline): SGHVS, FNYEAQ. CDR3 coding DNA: TGTGCCAGCAGCCCTCGCCGACAGGGTATAGGCTACGAGCAGTACTTC. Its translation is CASSPRRQGIGYEQYF.

The CDR3 region is CASSLTGTSSETQYF. Here the CDR3 DNA reads TGTGCCAGCAGTTTGACCGGGACTAGCTCGGAGACCCAGTACTTC. The chain uses TRBV27 and TRBJ2-5, with 9 bases aligning to TRBD2. Germline CDR1 MNHEY, CDR2 SMNVEV (reference sequence). This CDR3 region has 15 residues. J lost 5 bases, V lost 3 bases, and 7 bases had no gene match.

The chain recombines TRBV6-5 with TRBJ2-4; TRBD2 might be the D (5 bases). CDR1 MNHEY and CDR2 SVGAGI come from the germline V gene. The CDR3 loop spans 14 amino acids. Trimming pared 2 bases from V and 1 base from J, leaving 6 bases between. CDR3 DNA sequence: TGTGCCAGCAGTTACGGGGAGGCCAAAAACATTCAGTACTTC. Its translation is CASSYGEAKNIQYF.

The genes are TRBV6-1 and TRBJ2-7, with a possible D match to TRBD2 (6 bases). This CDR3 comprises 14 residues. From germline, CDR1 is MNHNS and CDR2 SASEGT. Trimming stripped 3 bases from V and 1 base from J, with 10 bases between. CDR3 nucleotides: TGTGCCAGCAGTGACCCTCTAGCGTCCTACGAGCAGTACTTC. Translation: CASSDPLASYEQYF.

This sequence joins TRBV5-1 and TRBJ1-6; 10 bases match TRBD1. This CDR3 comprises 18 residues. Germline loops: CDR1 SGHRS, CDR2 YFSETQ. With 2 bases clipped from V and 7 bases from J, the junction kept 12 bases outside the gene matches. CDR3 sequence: CASSFKWTGGGQNSPLHF. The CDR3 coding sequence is TGCGCCAGCAGCTTCAAATGGACAGGGGGTGGGCAAAATTCACCCCTCCACTTT.

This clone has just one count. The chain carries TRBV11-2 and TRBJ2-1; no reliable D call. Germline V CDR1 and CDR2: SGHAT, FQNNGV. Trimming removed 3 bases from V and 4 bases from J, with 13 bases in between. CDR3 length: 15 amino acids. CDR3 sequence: CASSFSSFGYNEQFF. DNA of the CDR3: TGTGCCAGCAGCTTCTCTTCGTTCGGGTACAATGAGCAGTTCTTC.

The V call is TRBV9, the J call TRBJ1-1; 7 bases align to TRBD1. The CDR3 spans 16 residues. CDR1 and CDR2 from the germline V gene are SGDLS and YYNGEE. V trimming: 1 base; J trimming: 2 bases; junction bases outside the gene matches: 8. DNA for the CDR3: TGTGCCAGCAGCGTAACGACAGGGCTTGGTAACACTGAAGCTTTCTTT. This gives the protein CASSVTTGLGNTEAFF.

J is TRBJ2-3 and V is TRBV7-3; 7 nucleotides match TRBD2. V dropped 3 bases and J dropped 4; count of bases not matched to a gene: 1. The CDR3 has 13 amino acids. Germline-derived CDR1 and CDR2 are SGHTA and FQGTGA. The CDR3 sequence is CASSFAGADTQYF. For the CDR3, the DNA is TGTGCCAGCAGCTTTGCGGGAGCAGATACGCAGTATTTT.

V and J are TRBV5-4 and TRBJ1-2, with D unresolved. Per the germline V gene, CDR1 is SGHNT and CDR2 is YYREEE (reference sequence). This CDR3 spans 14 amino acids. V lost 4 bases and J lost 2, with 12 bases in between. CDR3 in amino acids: CASSPARRNYGYTF. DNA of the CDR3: TGTGCCAGCAGCCCAGCCCGGAGGAACTATGGCTACACCTTC.

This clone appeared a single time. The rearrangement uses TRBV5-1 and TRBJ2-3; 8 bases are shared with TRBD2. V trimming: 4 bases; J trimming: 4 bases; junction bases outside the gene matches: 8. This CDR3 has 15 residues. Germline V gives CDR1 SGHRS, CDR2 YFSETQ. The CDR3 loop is CASSLRTSYSDTQYF. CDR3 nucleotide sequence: TGCGCCAGCAGCCTAAGGACTAGCTACTCAGATACGCAGTATTTT.

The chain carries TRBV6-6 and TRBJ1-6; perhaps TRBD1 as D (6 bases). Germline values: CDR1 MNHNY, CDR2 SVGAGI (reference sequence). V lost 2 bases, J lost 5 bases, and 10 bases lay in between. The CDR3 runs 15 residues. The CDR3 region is CASSYVQGNNSPLHF. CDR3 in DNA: TGTGCCAGCAGTTACGTTCAGGGGAATAATTCACCCCTCCACTTT.

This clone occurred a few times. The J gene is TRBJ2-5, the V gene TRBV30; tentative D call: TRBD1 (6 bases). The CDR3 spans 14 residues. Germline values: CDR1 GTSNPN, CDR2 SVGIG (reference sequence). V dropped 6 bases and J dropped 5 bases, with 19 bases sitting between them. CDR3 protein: CACPLRGIGETQYF. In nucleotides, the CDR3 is TGTGCCTGTCCCTTAAGGGGGATTGGGGAGACCCAGTACTTC.

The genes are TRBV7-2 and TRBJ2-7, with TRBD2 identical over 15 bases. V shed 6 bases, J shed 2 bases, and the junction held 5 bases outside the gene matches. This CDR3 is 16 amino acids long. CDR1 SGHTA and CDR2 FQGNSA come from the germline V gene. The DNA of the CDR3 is TGTGCCAGCAGTTTCGGACTAGCGGGGGGGACCTACGAGCAGTACTTC. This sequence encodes CASSFGLAGGTYEQYF.

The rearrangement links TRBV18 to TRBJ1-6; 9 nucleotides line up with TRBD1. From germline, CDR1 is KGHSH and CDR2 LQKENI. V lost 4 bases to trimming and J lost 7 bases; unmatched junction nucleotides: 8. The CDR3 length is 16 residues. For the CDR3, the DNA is TGTGCCAGCTCACTCACCGGGACAGGGATGAATTCACCCCTCCACTTT. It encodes CASSLTGTGMNSPLHF.

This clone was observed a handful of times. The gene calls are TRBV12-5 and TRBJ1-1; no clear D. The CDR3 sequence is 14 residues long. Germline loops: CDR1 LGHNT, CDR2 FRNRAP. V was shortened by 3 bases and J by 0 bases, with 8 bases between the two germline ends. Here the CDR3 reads CASGLAGLNTEAFF. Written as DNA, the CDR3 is TGTGCTAGTGGTTTAGCCGGTTTGAACACTGAAGCTTTCTTT.

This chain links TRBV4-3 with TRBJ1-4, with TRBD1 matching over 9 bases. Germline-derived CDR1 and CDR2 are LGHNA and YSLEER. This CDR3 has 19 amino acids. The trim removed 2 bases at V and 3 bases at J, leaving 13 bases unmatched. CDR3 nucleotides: TGCGCCAGCAGCCAACAACCGGGACAGGGAGGGGGTGCTAATGAAAAACTGTTTTTT. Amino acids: CASSQQPGQGGGANEKLFF.